The clone carrying this T cell receptor (beta chain) has a count of ten or more. This sample is part of a study of T cells in Graves' hyperthyroidism and ophthalmopathy. Across the whole study: Peripheral blood draws took place at initial diagnosis, ahead of any treatment.

Amplified TCR beta CDR3 regions came from RNA transcripts. RT-PCR in the first round (using the HTBI primer set) targeted the TCR CDR3. Each CDR3 protein is one row after TCRdb ran MiXCR on the multiplex PCR reads. The sample includes about 400,000 distinct CDR3 sequences, roughly an eighth of them seen just once. CDR3 length: 15 residues. V was shortened by 1 base and J by 0 bases, with 9 bases between the two germline ends. From germline, CDR1 is KGHSH and CDR2 LQKENI. Individuals with ophthalmopathy presented a Clinical Activity Score of at least 3, a NOSPECS grade of at least 4 and a duration under 3 months. This sample holds PBMCs from roughly 10 ml fresh peripheral blood.

This sequence was found in a man in his fifties with Graves' ophthalmopathy. The chain joins TRBV18 to TRBJ1-1, with D unclear. Sequencing input: blood. The CDR3 DNA reads as TGTGCCAGCTCACCACAACTACCTGTGAACACTGAAGCTTTCTTT. Amino acid sequence: CASSPQLPVNTEAFF. Full variable domain (rest looked up from reference TRBV18 and TRBJ1-1): NAGVMQNPRHLVRRRGQEARLRCSPMKGHSHVYWYRQLPEEGLKFMVYLQKENIIDESGMPKERFSAEFPKEGPSILRIQQVVRGDSAAYFCASSPQLPVNTEAFFGQGTRLTVV.